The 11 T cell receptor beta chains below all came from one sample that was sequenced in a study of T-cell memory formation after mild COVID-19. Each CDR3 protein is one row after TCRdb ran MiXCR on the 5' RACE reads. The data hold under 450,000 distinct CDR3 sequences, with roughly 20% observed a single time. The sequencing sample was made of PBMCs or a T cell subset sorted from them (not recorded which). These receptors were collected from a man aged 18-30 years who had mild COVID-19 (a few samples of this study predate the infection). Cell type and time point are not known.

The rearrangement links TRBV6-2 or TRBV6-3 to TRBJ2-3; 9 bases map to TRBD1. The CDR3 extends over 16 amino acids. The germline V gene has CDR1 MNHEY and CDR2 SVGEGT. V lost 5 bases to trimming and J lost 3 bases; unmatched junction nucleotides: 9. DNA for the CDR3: TGTGCCAGCAGTCATTCGCCCGGGACAGGGACAGATACGCAGTATTTT. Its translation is CASSHSPGTGTDTQYF.

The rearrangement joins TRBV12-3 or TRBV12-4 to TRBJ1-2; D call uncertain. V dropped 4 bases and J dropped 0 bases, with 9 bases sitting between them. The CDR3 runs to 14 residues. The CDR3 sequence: CASSSIRPNYGYTF. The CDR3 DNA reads TGTGCCAGCAGTTCTATTAGACCTAACTATGGCTACACCTTC.

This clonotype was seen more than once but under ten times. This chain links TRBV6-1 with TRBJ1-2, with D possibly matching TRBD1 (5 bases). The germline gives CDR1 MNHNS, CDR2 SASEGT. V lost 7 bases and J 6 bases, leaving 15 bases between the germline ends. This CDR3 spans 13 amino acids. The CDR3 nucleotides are TGTGCCAGCACATTCGGCGGGACTGATGGCTACACCTTC. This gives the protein CASTFGGTDGYTF.

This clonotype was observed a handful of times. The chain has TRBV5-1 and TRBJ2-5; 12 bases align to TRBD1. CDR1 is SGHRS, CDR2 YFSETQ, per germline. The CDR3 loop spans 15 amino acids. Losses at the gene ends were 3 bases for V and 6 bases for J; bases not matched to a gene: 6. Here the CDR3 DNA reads TGCGCCAGCAGCTCCGGGACAGGGGGCGAAAAGACCCAGTACTTC. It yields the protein CASSSGTGGEKTQYF. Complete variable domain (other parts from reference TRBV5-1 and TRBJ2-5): KAGVTQTPRYLIKTRGQQVTLSCSPISGHRSVSWYQQTPGQGLQFLFEYFSETQRNKGNFPGRFSGRQFSNSRSEMNVSTLELGDSALYLCASSSGTGGEKTQYFGPGTRLLVL.

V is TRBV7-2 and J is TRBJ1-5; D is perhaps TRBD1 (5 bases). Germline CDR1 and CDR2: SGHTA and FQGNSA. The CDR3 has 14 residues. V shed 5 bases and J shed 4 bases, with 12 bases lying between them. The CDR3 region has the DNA TGTGCCAGCAGCCAGTCAGGGTTGAATCAGCCCCAGCATTTT. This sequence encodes CASSQSGLNQPQHF.

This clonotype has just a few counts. The CDR3 sequence: CASSLASGPPYNEQFF. DNA for the CDR3: TGCGCCAGCAGCTTGGCCTCGGGCCCCCCCTACAATGAGCAGTTCTTC. The chain uses TRBV5-1 and TRBJ2-1; D gene unclear. CDR3 length equals 16 residues. Germline V gene sequence: CDR1 SGHRS, CDR2 YFSETQ. Trimming took off 0 bases at V and 2 bases at J, with 12 bases between the two ends.

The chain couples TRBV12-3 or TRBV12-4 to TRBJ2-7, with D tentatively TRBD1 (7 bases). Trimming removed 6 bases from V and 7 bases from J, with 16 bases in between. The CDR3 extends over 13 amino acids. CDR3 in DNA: TGTGCCAGCAGCATCAGGGGGGCGGGAGAGCAGTACTTC. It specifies CASSIRGAGEQYF.

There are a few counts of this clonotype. The CDR3 region has the DNA TGTGCCAGCAGCACATTTCGAGCCTACGAGCAGTACGTC. Translated, it gives CASSTFRAYEQYV. The chain is built from TRBV7-2 and TRBJ2-7; D gene unclear. The germline V and J ends were trimmed by 5 bases and 2 bases, with 10 bases remaining between them. Germline V gives CDR1 SGHTA, CDR2 FQGNSA. The CDR3 runs 13 residues.

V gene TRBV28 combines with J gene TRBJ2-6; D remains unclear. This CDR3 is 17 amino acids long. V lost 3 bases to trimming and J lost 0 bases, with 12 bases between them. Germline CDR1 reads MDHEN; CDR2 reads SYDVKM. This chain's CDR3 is CASSLWQEHSGANVLTF. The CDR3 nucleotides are TGTGCCAGCAGTTTGTGGCAGGAGCACTCTGGGGCCAACGTCCTGACTTTC.

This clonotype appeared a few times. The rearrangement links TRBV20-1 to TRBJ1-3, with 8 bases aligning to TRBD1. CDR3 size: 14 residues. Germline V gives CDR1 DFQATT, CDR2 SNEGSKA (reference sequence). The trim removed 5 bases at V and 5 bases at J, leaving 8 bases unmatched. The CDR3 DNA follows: TGCAGTGCTCTACCTCAGGGGGCGAGAAACACCATATATTTT. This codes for CSALPQGARNTIYF.

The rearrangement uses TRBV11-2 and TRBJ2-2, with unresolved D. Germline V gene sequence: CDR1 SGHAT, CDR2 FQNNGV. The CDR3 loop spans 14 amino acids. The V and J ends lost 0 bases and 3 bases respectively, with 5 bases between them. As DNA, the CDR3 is TGTGCCAGCAGCTTAGATGGATACACCGGGGAGCTGTTTTTT. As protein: CASSLDGYTGELFF. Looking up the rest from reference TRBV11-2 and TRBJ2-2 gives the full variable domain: EAGVAQSPRYKIIEKRQSVAFWCNPISGHATLYWYQQILGQGPKLLIQFQNNGVVDDSQLPKDRFSAERLKGVDSTLKIQPAKLEDSAVYLCASSLDGYTGELFFGEGSRLTVL.